These 8 T cell receptor beta chains originate from one sample sequenced in a study of blood T cell repertoires in COVID-19. Assay: immunoSEQ multiplex PCR; the TCRdb copy retains only in-frame clones and omits some. The sample holds 200,000 or so clones, 70% to 85% seen once. Material: peripheral blood. These receptors came from a human donor with acute or convalescent COVID-19. The donor label of this sample is uncertain.

The rearrangement uses TRBV3-1 (or the pseudogene TRBV3-2) and TRBJ1-1; D unclear. The CDR3 extends over 14 amino acids. Per the germline V gene, CDR1 is LGHDT and CDR2 is YNNKEL (reference sequence). V gave up 4 bases and J gave up 0 bases, with 9 bases separating them. The CDR3 protein is CASSRAVMNTEAFF. The CDR3 nucleotides are TGTGCCAGCAGCCGGGCCGTGATGAACACTGAAGCTTTCTTT.

In regard to this clone: The sample contains more than one DNA sequence encoding this CDR3. V and J are TRBV6-5 and TRBJ1-3, with a tentative D call TRBD1 (5 bases). Germline lookup yields CDR1 MNHEY and CDR2 SVGAGI. Trimming removed 2 bases at V and 2 bases at J, with 7 bases between. This CDR3 has 14 amino acids. Written as DNA, the CDR3 is TGTGCCAGCAGTTACGGAGGGGCTGGAAACACCATATATTTT. This sequence encodes CASSYGGAGNTIYF.

CDR3 region: CASSIGWTGGELFF. CDR3 in DNA: TGTGCCAGTAGTATAGGATGGACGGGAGGGGAGCTGTTTTTT. The V and J genes are TRBV19 and TRBJ2-2, with D possibly TRBD2 on 5 matching bases. V was trimmed by 1 base and J by 8 bases, leaving 11 bases between them. This CDR3 region has 14 residues. Germline V CDR1 and CDR2: LNHDA, SQIVND (reference sequence).

The chain couples TRBV10-3 to TRBJ2-7, with a tentative D call TRBD2 (5 bases). Germline CDR1 reads ENHRY; CDR2 reads SYGVKD. Trimming shortened V by 11 bases and J by 5 bases, and 16 bases separated the two germline ends. The CDR3 spans 12 residues. As DNA, the CDR3 is TGTGCCGCCCGGACCGCGAGGGACGAGCAGTACTTC. This translates into CAARTARDEQYF.

The chain recombines TRBV6-5 with TRBJ2-3; D is perhaps TRBD1 (5 bases). Trimming pared 7 bases from V and 6 bases from J, leaving 17 bases between. Germline assignment: CDR1 MNHEY and CDR2 SVGAGI. The CDR3 contains 14 residues. The CDR3: CASIRGSPRDTQYF. The CDR3 coding sequence is TGTGCCAGCATTAGGGGCTCCCCAAGGGATACGCAGTATTTT.

This chain uses TRBV5-1 with TRBJ1-6, with TRBD1 as a possible D gene (5 bases). Germline CDR1 and CDR2: SGHRS and YFSETQ. Trimming took off 4 bases at V and 7 bases at J, with 12 bases between the two ends. This CDR3 spans 14 amino acids. The CDR3 DNA reads TGCGCCAGCAGCGCGGGACTTCAAAATTCACCCCTCCACTTT. The encoded protein is CASSAGLQNSPLHF.

This clone was counted a single time. V and J are TRBV7-2 and TRBJ1-3, with TRBD1 matching 7 bases. The CDR3 covers 16 residues. J gave up 4 bases and V 0 bases, and 6 bases lay outside the gene matches. The V gene's germline CDR1 is SGHTA and CDR2 FQGNSA. The CDR3 DNA reads TGTGCCAGCAGCTTAGCCGGGACAGCCGACGGAAACACCATATATTTT. As protein: CASSLAGTADGNTIYF.

This rearrangement joins TRBV28 to TRBJ2-7; TRBD1 is a possible D gene (6 bases). The CDR3 is 14 amino acids. CDR1 MDHEN and CDR2 SYDVKM come from the germline V gene. The V gene lost 5 bases and the J gene lost 6 bases, with 17 bases spanning the gap. CDR3 in amino acids: CASSPSGTPSEQYF. In DNA, the CDR3 is TGTGCCAGCAGTCCCTCCGGGACACCTTCCGAGCAGTACTTC.